Given below is one T cell receptor (beta chain) in context. Antigen specificity is unknown. When sampled, the donors appeared nominally healthy, though they likely had unrecorded immune exposures. This specimen belongs to a study of cytomegalovirus exposure and HLA in healthy donors. Study-level findings and limits: Earlier findings revealed that most TCR beta V segments proved productive either about 90% or about 30% of the time.

V gave up 1 base and J gave up 2 bases, with 11 bases separating them. The length of the CDR3 is 15 residues. CDR1 and CDR2 from the germline V gene are MNHNS and SASEGT. It was with 60 Vbeta and 13 Jbeta primers that the PCR ran. Sequencing was performed with immunoSEQ multiplex PCR; in TCRdb, only in-frame clones are kept and a portion is missing. The sample yields about 190,000 clones, over 70% seen once. The sequence was obtained from a woman younger than 30 in good health and CMV-seronegative. The gene calls are TRBV6-1 and TRBJ1-2; D possibly corresponds to TRBD1 (5 bases). The sample was PBMCs. CDR3 sequence reads: CASSEGGLANYGYTF. The CDR3 DNA follows: TGTGCCAGCAGTGAAGGGGGACTGGCGAACTATGGCTACACCTTC.